This T cell receptor beta chain derives from a study of tissue T cells after allogeneic stem cell transplantation. The wider study: Steroid-refractory graft-versus-host disease after allogeneic hematopoietic cell transplant qualified adults for prospective research-autopsy enrollment. Study-wide findings and caveats: Sampling depth was limited, and the cohort was small and clinically varied. Within patients, tissue anatomy strongly shaped TCR repertoire composition. Motif-based clustering found tissue-specific repertoire signatures shared across patients, though few clones were shared.

About this clone itself: Its antigen is not identified.

With 2 bases removed from V and 4 bases from J, the gap between germline ends came to 9 bases. This CDR3 is 13 amino acids long. Germline V gene data show CDR1 as SGHRS and CDR2 as YFSETQ. Assay: immunoSEQ multiplex PCR; the TCRdb copy retains only in-frame clones and omits some. The sample lists more than 20,000 clones, about 90% occurring once. The rearrangement uses TRBV5-1 and TRBJ1-1; a weak D match, TRBD1 (5 bases). The receptor comes from a male donor aged 60 or over who later had graft-versus-host disease after an allogeneic stem cell transplant. The source was blood, collected before transplantation. The CDR3: CASSLYRRTEAFF. Here the CDR3 DNA reads TGCGCCAGCAGCTTATACAGGCGCACTGAAGCTTTCTTT.